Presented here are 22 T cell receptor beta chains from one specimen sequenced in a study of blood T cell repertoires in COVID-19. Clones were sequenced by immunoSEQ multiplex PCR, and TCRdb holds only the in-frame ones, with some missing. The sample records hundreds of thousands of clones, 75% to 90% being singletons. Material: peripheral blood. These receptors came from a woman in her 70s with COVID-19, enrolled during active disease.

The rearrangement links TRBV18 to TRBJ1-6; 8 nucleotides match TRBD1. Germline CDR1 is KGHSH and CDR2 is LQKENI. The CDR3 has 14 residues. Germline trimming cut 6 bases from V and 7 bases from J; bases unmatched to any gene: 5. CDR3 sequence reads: CASSAGGVNSPLHF. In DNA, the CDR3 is TGTGCCAGCTCGGCAGGGGGCGTGAATTCACCCCTCCACTTT.

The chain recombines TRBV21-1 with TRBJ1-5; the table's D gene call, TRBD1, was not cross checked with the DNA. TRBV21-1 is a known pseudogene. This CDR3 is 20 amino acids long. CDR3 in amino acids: CASSKALYVRAGGSNQPQHF. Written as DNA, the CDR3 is TGTGCCAGCAGCAAAGCGCTTTACGTTCGGGCAGGGGGATCAAATCAGCCCCAGCATTTT.

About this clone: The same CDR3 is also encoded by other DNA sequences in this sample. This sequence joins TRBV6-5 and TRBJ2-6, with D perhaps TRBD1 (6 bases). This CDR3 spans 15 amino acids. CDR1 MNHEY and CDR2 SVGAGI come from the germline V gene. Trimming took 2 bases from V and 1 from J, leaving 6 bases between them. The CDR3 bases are TGTGCCAGCAGTTACAGGGGGTCTGGGGCCAACGTCCTGACTTTC. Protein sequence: CASSYRGSGANVLTF.

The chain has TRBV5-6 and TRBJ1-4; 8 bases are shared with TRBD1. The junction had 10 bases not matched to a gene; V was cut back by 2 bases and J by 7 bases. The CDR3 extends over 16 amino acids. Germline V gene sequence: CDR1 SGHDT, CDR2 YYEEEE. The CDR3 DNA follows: TGTGCCAGCAGCTTTACAGCCGGGACAGGATCTGAAAAACTGTTTTTT. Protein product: CASSFTAGTGSEKLFF.

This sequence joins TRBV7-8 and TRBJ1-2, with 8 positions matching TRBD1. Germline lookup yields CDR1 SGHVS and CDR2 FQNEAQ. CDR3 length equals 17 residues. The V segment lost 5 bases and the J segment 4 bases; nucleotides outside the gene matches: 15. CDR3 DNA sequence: TGTGCCAGCAGCCCTCGATCAGGGGGCCCCGCCGGCTATGGCTACACCTTC. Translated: CASSPRSGGPAGYGYTF.

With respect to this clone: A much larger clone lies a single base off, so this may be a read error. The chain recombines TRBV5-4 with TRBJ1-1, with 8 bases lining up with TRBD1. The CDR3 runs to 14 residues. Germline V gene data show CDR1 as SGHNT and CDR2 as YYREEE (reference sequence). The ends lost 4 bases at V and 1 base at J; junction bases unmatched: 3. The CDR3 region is CASSPGQGNTEAFF. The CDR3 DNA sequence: TGTGCCAGCAGCCCTGGACAGGGGAACACTGAAGCTTTCTTT.

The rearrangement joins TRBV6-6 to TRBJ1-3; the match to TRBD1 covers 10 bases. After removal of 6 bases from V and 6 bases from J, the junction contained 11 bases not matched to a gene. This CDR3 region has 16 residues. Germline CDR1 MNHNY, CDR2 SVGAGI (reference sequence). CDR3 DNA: TGTGCCAGCAGGCCCCAGGGACAGGGGATGGAAAACACCATATATTTT. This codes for CASRPQGQGMENTIYF.

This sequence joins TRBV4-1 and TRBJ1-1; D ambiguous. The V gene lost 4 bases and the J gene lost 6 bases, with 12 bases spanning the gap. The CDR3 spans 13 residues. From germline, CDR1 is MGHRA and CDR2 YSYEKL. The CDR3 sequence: CASSLLSGAEAFF. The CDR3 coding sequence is TGCGCCAGCAGCCTCCTAAGCGGAGCTGAAGCTTTCTTT.

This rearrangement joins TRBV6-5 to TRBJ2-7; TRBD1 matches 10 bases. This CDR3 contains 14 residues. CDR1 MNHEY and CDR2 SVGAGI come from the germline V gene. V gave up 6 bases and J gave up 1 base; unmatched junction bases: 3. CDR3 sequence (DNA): TGTGCCAGCAGCACGGGACAGGGGTCCTACGAGCAGTACTTC. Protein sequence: CASSTGQGSYEQYF.

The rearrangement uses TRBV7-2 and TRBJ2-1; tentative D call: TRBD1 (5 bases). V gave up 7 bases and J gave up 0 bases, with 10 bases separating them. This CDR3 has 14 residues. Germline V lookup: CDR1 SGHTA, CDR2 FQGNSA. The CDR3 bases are TGTGCCAGCACCCCAGGGAACTCCTACAATGAGCAGTTCTTC. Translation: CASTPGNSYNEQFF.

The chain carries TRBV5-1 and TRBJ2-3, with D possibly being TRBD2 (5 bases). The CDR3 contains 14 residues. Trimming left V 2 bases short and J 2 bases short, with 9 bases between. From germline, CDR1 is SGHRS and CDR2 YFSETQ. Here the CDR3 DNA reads TGCGCCAGCAGCTTTACGGGGTACACAGATACGCAGTATTTT. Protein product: CASSFTGYTDTQYF.

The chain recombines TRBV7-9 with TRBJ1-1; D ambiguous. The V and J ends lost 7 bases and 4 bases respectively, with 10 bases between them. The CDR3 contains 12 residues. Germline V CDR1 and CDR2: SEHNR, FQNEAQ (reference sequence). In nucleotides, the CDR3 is TGTGCCAGCACCTATACGGGCACTGAAGCTTTCTTT. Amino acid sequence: CASTYTGTEAFF.

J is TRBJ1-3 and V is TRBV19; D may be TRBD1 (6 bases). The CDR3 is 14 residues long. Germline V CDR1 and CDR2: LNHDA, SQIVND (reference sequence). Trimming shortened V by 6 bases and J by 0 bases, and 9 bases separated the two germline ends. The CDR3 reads CASSWTDSGNTIYF. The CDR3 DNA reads TGTGCCAGTAGCTGGACAGACTCTGGAAACACCATATATTTT. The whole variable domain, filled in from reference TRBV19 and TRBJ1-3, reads DGGITQSPKYLFRKEGQNVTLSCEQNLNHDAMYWYRQDPGQGLRLIYYSQIVNDFQKGDIAEGYSVSREKKESFPLTVTSAQKNPTAFYLCASSWTDSGNTIYFGEGSWLTVV.

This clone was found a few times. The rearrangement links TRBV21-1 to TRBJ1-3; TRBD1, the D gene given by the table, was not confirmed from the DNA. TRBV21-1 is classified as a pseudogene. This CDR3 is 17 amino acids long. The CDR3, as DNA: TGTGCCAGCAGCAAATGGGACAGACTCGTCTCTGGAAACACCATATATTTT. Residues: CASSKWDRLVSGNTIYF.

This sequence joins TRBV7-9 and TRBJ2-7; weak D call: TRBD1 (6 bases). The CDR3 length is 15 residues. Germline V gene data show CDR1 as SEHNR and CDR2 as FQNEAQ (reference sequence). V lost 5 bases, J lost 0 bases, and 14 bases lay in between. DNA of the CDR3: TGTGCCAGCAGCCCCCTCTTCAGGGGCTCCTACGAGCAGTACTTC. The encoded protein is CASSPLFRGSYEQYF.

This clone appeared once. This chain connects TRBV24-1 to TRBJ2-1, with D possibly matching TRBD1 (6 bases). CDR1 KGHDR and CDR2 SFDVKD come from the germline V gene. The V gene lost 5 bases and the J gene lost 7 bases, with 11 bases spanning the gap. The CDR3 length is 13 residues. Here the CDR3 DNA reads TGTGCCACCAGTGGTGCAGGGGAGAATGAGCAGTTCTTC. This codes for CATSGAGENEQFF.

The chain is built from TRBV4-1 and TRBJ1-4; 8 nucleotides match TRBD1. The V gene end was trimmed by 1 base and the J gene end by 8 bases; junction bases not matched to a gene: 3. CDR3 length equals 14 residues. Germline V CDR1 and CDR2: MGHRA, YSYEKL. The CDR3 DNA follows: TGCGCCAGCAGCCAAGGGGGGACAGGAGAAAAACTGTTTTTT. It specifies CASSQGGTGEKLFF.

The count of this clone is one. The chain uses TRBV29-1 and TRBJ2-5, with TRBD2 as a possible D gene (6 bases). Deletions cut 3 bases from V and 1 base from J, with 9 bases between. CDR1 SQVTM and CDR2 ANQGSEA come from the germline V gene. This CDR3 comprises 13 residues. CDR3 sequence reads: CSVEERVQETQYF. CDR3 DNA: TGCAGCGTTGAGGAGCGGGTCCAAGAGACCCAGTACTTC.

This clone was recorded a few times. This CDR3 is CASSPPKGLAGGQGTGELFF. The CDR3 DNA follows: TGTGCCAGCAGCCCTCCGAAGGGACTAGCGGGGGGGCAAGGCACCGGGGAGCTGTTTTTT. This rearrangement joins TRBV3-1 (or the pseudogene TRBV3-2) to TRBJ2-2; 16 positions agree with TRBD2. The junction had 12 bases not matched to a gene; V was cut back by 4 bases and J by 4 bases. In germline, CDR1 is LGHDT, CDR2 YNNKEL (reference sequence). This CDR3 spans 20 amino acids.

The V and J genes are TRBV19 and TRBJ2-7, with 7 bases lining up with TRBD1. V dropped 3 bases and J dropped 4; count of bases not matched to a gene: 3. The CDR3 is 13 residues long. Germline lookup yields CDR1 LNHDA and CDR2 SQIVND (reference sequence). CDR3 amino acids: CASSIRDRYEQYF. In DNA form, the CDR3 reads TGTGCCAGTAGTATCCGGGACAGATACGAGCAGTACTTC.

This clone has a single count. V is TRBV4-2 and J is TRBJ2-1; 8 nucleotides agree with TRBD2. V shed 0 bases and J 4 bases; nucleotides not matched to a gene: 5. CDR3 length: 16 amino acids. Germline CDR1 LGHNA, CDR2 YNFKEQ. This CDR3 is CASSQDSGGAYNEQFF. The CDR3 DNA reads TGTGCCAGCAGCCAAGATTCGGGGGGGGCTTACAATGAGCAGTTCTTC.

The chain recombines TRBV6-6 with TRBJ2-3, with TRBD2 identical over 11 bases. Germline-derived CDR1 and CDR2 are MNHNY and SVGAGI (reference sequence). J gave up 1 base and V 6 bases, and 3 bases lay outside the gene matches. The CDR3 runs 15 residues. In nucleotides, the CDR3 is TGTGCCAGCAGGGAGACTAGCGGGGGCACAGATACGCAGTATTTT. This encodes CASRETSGGTDTQYF.